Listed here are 30 T cell receptor beta chains from one sample, sequenced in a study of CD8+CD57+ T cells in acquired aplastic anemia. By flow cytometry, patients selected for sequencing had shown an expansion of CD8+CD57+ cells. It was genomic DNA that served as the template for profiling TCR beta VDJ and CDR3. TCRdb reanalysed the reads using MiXCR and keeps one entry per CDR3 protein. The sample carries 200,000 to 250,000 distinct CDR3 sequences, around three fifths recorded once. Sequencing was performed on sorted CD4+, CD8+, or CD8+CD57+ T cells (not recorded which) from PBMCs. The receptors shown here come from a human donor with aplastic anemia.

The rearrangement joins TRBV9 to TRBJ1-1; possibly TRBD1 for D (6 bases). This CDR3 spans 15 amino acids. The germline CDR1 and CDR2 sequences are SGDLS and YYNGEE. V was pared by 2 bases and J by 5 bases, with 16 bases between. CDR3 DNA: TGTGCCAGCAGCGTTGGGGGGCGCGGAGTGACTGAAGCTTTCTTT. Residues: CASSVGGRGVTEAFF.

The chain links TRBV29-1 to TRBJ2-7; TRBD2 is a possible D gene (6 bases). CDR1 is SQVTM and CDR2 is ANQGSEA in the germline V gene. The V and J ends lost 4 bases and 6 bases respectively, with 13 bases between them. The CDR3 covers 12 residues. The chain's CDR3 is CSVATRGPEQYF. The CDR3 DNA reads as TGCAGCGTTGCGACTAGAGGGCCCGAGCAGTACTTC.

The gene calls are TRBV7-2 and TRBJ2-7; perhaps TRBD2 as D (6 bases). CDR1 SGHTA and CDR2 FQGNSA come from the germline V gene. The CDR3 runs 15 residues. Trimming left V 3 bases short and J 3 bases short, with 15 bases between. CDR3 sequence: CASSFFSGGYYEQYF. Written as DNA, the CDR3 is TGTGCCAGCAGCTTTTTTAGCGGTGGTTACTACGAGCAGTACTTC.

The chain carries TRBV6-1 and TRBJ1-2; D call uncertain. Germline CDR1 is MNHNS and CDR2 is SASEGT. The CDR3 extends over 15 amino acids. Trimming shortened V by 1 base and J by 7 bases, and 16 bases separated the two germline ends. The CDR3 bases are TGTGCCAGCAGTGAAGTGGTCCCCCCTATTGTTGGCTACACCTTC. Its translation: CASSEVVPPIVGYTF.

The chain uses TRBV7-3 and TRBJ1-1, with D maybe TRBD1 (5 bases). Germline CDR1 reads SGHTA; CDR2 reads FQGTGA. The CDR3 has 15 amino acids. V dropped 5 bases and J dropped 4 bases, with 17 bases sitting between them. CDR3 in amino acids: CASSTRGGRGTEAFF. The DNA of the CDR3 is TGTGCCAGCAGCACCCGTGGAGGGAGGGGCACTGAAGCTTTCTTT.

In this sample, this clonotype turned up a few times. The V call is TRBV24-1, the J call TRBJ2-1, with TRBD1 matching 10 bases. The V gene's germline CDR1 is KGHDR and CDR2 SFDVKD. J lost 7 bases, V lost 7 bases, and 6 bases had no gene match. The CDR3 is 14 amino acids. The CDR3 nucleotides read TGTGCCACCAGGTCGGGACAGGGGTTGAATGAGCAGTTCTTC. It translates to CATRSGQGLNEQFF.

The V and J genes are TRBV12-3 or TRBV12-4 and TRBJ2-3; maybe TRBD1 (5 bases). The CDR3 contains 13 residues. V lost 8 bases and J lost 2, with 11 bases in between. The CDR3 protein is CASGQGDTDTQYF. DNA of the CDR3: TGTGCCAGCGGCCAAGGGGACACAGATACGCAGTATTTT.

The rearrangement uses TRBV7-3 and TRBJ1-6; D is ambiguous. The V end lost 7 bases, the J end lost 14 bases, and 27 bases lay between the germline ends. Germline CDR1 and CDR2: SGHTA and FQGTGA. The CDR3 is 16 residues long. CDR3 bases: TGTGCCAGCACTCTTAACCCAGGCCACGGGAGAGTCACCCTCCACTTT. It encodes CASTLNPGHGRVTLHF.

The chain recombines TRBV5-1 with TRBJ2-7; D remains ambiguous. Germline V gene data show CDR1 as SGHRS and CDR2 as YFSETQ. Trimming removed 2 bases from V and 5 bases from J, with 8 bases in between. The CDR3 contains 12 residues. The CDR3 protein is CASSFSPHEQYF. For the CDR3, the DNA is TGCGCCAGCAGCTTCTCCCCCCACGAGCAGTACTTC. Complete variable domain (other parts from reference TRBV5-1 and TRBJ2-7): KAGVTQTPRYLIKTRGQQVTLSCSPISGHRSVSWYQQTPGQGLQFLFEYFSETQRNKGNFPGRFSGRQFSNSRSEMNVSTLELGDSALYLCASSFSPHEQYFGPGTRLTVT.

V usage is TRBV7-9 and J usage is TRBJ1-6; TRBD1 matches 10 bases. Germline lookup yields CDR1 SEHNR and CDR2 FQNEAQ (reference sequence). This CDR3 comprises 14 residues. V gave up 4 bases and J gave up 12 bases; unmatched junction bases: 6. The CDR3 loop reads CASSSLDRGLPLHF. DNA for the CDR3: TGTGCCAGCAGCTCCCTGGACAGGGGGTTACCCCTCCACTTT. Combining the CDR3 with reference TRBV7-9 and TRBJ1-6 gives the whole variable domain DTGVSQNPRHKITKRGQNVTFRCDPISEHNRLYWYRQTLGQGPEFLTYFQNEAQLEKSRLLSDRFSAERPKGSFSTLEIQRTEQGDSAMYLCASSSLDRGLPLHFGNGTRLTVT.

The gene calls are TRBV29-1 and TRBJ1-5; perhaps TRBD1 as D (5 bases). V lost 4 bases and J 2 bases, leaving 15 bases between the germline ends. Germline lookup yields CDR1 SQVTM and CDR2 ANQGSEA. The CDR3 consists of 15 residues. CDR3 bases: TGCAGCGTTGGGGGGGGGAGGGGAGGCAATCAGCCCCAGCATTTT. Translation gives CSVGGGRGGNQPQHF.

This clonotype appeared a few times. The chain joins TRBV12-3 or TRBV12-4 to TRBJ2-7; D call uncertain. The V end lost 2 bases, the J end lost 0 bases, and 8 bases lay between the germline ends. The CDR3 totals 14 residues. The CDR3 bases are TGTGCCAGCAGTTTACGCAGGAGCTCCTACGAGCAGTACTTC. It translates to CASSLRRSSYEQYF.

As concerns this clonotype: This sequence may be a read error, since a much larger clone differs from it by one base. This chain uses TRBV9 with TRBJ1-1; D is uncertain. V gave up 4 bases and J gave up 0 bases, with 13 bases separating them. There are 15 residues in the CDR3. The germline V gene has CDR1 SGDLS and CDR2 YYNGEE. This CDR3 is CASSPTELMNTEAFF. The CDR3 nucleotides are TGTGCCAGCAGCCCTACCGAACTCATGAACACTGAAGCTTTCTTT.

There are a few counts of this clonotype. The chain has TRBV5-1 and TRBJ1-1; 10 nucleotides line up with TRBD1. The CDR3 sequence is 15 residues long. The J segment lost 1 base and the V segment lost 5 bases, leaving 5 bases of the junction unmatched. Germline CDR1 reads SGHRS; CDR2 reads YFSETQ. CDR3 in amino acids: CASRSGQGGNTEAFF. CDR3 nucleotide sequence: TGCGCCAGCAGGTCCGGACAGGGGGGGAACACTGAAGCTTTCTTT.

This clonotype came up many times. This chain connects TRBV5-1 to TRBJ2-7; 7 bases align to TRBD1. The CDR3 is made up of 14 amino acids. With 0 bases clipped from V and 1 base from J, the junction kept 1 base outside the gene matches. CDR1 SGHRS and CDR2 YFSETQ come from the germline V gene. Here the CDR3 reads CASSLAGGSYEQYF. For the CDR3, the DNA is TGCGCCAGCAGCTTGGCAGGGGGTTCCTACGAGCAGTACTTC.

This clonotype has at least ten counts. The rearrangement links TRBV28 to TRBJ2-7, with D possibly called TRBD1 or TRBD2 (6 bases each). V lost 7 bases, J lost 0 bases, and 19 bases lay in between. Germline V gene data show CDR1 as MDHEN and CDR2 as SYDVKM. The CDR3 totals 16 residues. CDR3 nucleotide sequence: TGTGCCAGCACCCCTCCCGGGGGCGGAAGCTCCTACGAGCAGTACTTC. This gives the protein CASTPPGGGSSYEQYF.

Here the CDR3 DNA reads TGTGCCAGCGGACAGGGGGCAGGGAATGAGCAGTTCTTC. Protein: CASGQGAGNEQFF. The chain couples TRBV10-3 to TRBJ2-1, with 11 bases lining up with TRBD1. From germline, CDR1 is ENHRY and CDR2 SYGVKD. V lost 10 bases and J lost 7; bases outside the gene matches: 6. The CDR3 runs to 13 residues.

V usage is TRBV10-1 and J usage is TRBJ1-5; TRBD1 is a possible D gene (5 bases). Trimming removed 2 bases at V and 7 bases at J, with 15 bases between. Germline values: CDR1 WNHNN, CDR2 SYGVQD (reference sequence). This CDR3 contains 15 residues. The CDR3 DNA reads TGCGCCAGCAGTGAGGGAGGTAGGGGCTTGCAGCCCCAGCATTTT. Its protein is CASSEGGRGLQPQHF.

J is TRBJ1-5 and V is TRBV15; D remains ambiguous. The CDR3 sequence is 13 residues long. CDR1 LNHNV and CDR2 YYDKDF come from the germline V gene (reference sequence). Trimming stripped 3 bases from V and 7 bases from J, with 10 bases between. The CDR3 loop is CATSSSQWQPQHF. The CDR3 bases are TGTGCCACCAGCAGCTCACAGTGGCAGCCCCAGCATTTT.

The chain links TRBV12-3 or TRBV12-4 to TRBJ2-2, with D maybe TRBD2 (5 bases). V was cut by 7 bases and J by 3 bases, with 18 bases left in between. The CDR3 loop spans 16 amino acids. The CDR3 reads CASTTGSRWDTGELFF. The CDR3 DNA sequence: TGTGCCAGCACCACGGGAAGCCGATGGGACACCGGGGAGCTGTTTTTT.

The rearrangement uses TRBV12-3 or TRBV12-4 and TRBJ1-2; D not resolved. The germline V and J ends were trimmed by 3 bases and 8 bases, with 7 bases remaining between them. The CDR3 contains 11 residues. Written as DNA, the CDR3 is TGTGCCAGCAGTTTTGCTCGAGGCTACACCTTC. Translating gives CASSFARGYTF.

The rearrangement links TRBV24-1 to TRBJ1-3; no reliable D call. V was shortened by 9 bases and J by 4 bases, with 12 bases between the two germline ends. This CDR3 is built from 13 residues. Germline CDR1 is KGHDR and CDR2 is SFDVKD. The CDR3 loop is CATPPLKGNTIYF. Written as DNA, the CDR3 is TGTGCCACCCCCCCCCTCAAGGGAAACACCATATATTTT.

The chain recombines TRBV2 with TRBJ1-3; 7 positions agree with TRBD1. CDR1 is SNHLY and CDR2 is FYNNEI in the germline V gene. The CDR3 is 14 residues long. Losses at the gene ends were 5 bases for V and 1 base for J; bases not matched to a gene: 2. The CDR3 sequence: CASSPRGSGNTIYF. CDR3 coding DNA: TGTGCCAGCAGTCCCAGGGGGTCTGGAAACACCATATATTTT.

The chain couples TRBV7-8 to TRBJ2-2, with 8 bases matching TRBD1. Germline CDR1 reads SGHVS; CDR2 reads FQNEAQ. Trimming cost V 3 bases and J 5 bases; bases outside gene matches: 8. There are 16 residues in the CDR3. CDR3 sequence: CASSLGQVAITGELFF. The CDR3 bases are TGTGCCAGCAGCTTGGGACAGGTAGCCATAACCGGGGAGCTGTTTTTT.

This clonotype was counted only a few times. The genes are TRBV4-2 and TRBJ2-7; TRBD2 matches 12 bases. The CDR3 totals 16 residues. Germline lookup yields CDR1 LGHNA and CDR2 YNFKEQ. V trimming: 5 bases; J trimming: 0 bases; junction bases outside the gene matches: 5. This CDR3 is CASSSTSGGFSYEQYF. CDR3 nucleotides: TGTGCCAGCAGCTCTACTAGCGGGGGGTTCTCCTACGAGCAGTACTTC.

This clonotype was found a few times. The J gene is TRBJ2-3, the V gene TRBV7-2, with 9 nucleotides matching TRBD2. Germline assignment: CDR1 SGHTA and CDR2 FQGNSA. The CDR3 covers 16 residues. Trimming cost V 1 base and J 6 bases; bases outside gene matches: 8. CDR3 amino acids: CASSLVLAGDVDTQYF. The CDR3, as DNA: TGTGCCAGCAGCTTAGTCTTAGCGGGAGACGTTGATACGCAGTATTTT.

The table lists this clonotype with a count of one. The chain has TRBV7-3 and TRBJ1-6, with D unclear. The CDR3 is 13 amino acids. V was clipped by 2 bases and J by 10 bases, with 9 bases between them. Germline loops: CDR1 SGHTA, CDR2 FQGTGA. CDR3 in amino acids: CASSLWEASPLHF. Written as DNA, the CDR3 is TGTGCCAGCAGCTTATGGGAGGCATCACCCCTCCACTTT.

The J gene is TRBJ2-7, the V gene TRBV11-3, with unresolved D. Germline CDR1 reads SGHNT; CDR2 reads YENEEA. The CDR3 has 14 residues. V was trimmed by 5 bases and J by 0 bases, leaving 11 bases between them. The CDR3 region has the DNA TGTGCCAGCAGCCGAGGTTCGGGCTCCTACGAGCAGTACTTC. This translates into CASSRGSGSYEQYF.

The table lists this clonotype with a few counts. V gene TRBV4-3 combines with J gene TRBJ2-1; no reliable D call. V was cut by 4 bases and J by 2 bases, with 12 bases left in between. The CDR3 covers 15 residues. Germline CDR1 is LGHNA and CDR2 is YSLEER. The CDR3 loop is CASSPVTGTYNEQFF. The CDR3 DNA reads TGCGCCAGCAGCCCGGTGACTGGGACCTACAATGAGCAGTTCTTC.

With respect to this clonotype: The junction and the germline gene differ at one end; a read error may be behind it. The gene calls are TRBV7-2 and TRBJ2-1, with D possibly TRBD2 on 5 matching bases. The CDR3 extends over 15 amino acids. CDR1 is SGHTA, CDR2 FQGNSA, per germline. The CDR3 coding sequence is TGTGCCAGCAGTTTAGGAGGTAGGGCAGCAAGAGGGCAGTTCTTC. It encodes CASSLGGRAARGQFF.